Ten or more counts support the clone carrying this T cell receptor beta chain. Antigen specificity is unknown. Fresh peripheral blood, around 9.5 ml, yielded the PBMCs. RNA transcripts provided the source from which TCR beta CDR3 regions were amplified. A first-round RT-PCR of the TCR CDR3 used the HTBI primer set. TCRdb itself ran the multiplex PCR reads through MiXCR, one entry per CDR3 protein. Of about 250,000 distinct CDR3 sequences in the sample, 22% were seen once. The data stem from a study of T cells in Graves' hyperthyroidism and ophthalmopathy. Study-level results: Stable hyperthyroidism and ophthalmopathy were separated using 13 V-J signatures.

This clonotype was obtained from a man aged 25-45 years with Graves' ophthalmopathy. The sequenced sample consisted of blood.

The CDR3 nucleotides read TGTGCCAGCTCACCACCGTTCCCCGAAGAGACCCAGTACTTC. Translated, it gives CASSPPFPEETQYF. The rearrangement links TRBV18 to TRBJ2-5; the D is unclear. Trimming removed 0 bases at V and 3 bases at J, with 8 bases between. The CDR3 is 14 residues long. Germline CDR1 and CDR2: KGHSH and LQKENI.